The present T cell receptor (beta chain) was sequenced within a study of response to subunit inactivated influenza vaccine. Study-wide results and limits: Authors suggested each seasonal flu vaccination may recruit only limited numbers of new T cells.

The CDR3 length is 12 residues. Per the germline V gene, CDR1 is SQVTM and CDR2 is ANQGSEA. Trimming cost V 5 bases and J 4 bases; bases outside gene matches: 1. Note on this clonotype: The target antigen is unknown. This may be a read error: a much more frequent sequence differs by one nucleotide.

TCRdb re-derived calls from the RT-PCR reads in MiXCR, one entry per CDR3 protein. The sample comprises around 760,000 distinct CDR3 sequences, approximately 13% of which are singletons, and approximately 6.5% rests with the top ten. The sequence was obtained from a man aged 50 to 60 who received an inactivated influenza vaccine. The specimen comprised PBMCs from blood, sampled approximately 15 days before vaccination. The chain recombines TRBV29-1 with TRBJ2-2; 7 bases match TRBD1. The DNA of the CDR3 is TGCAGCGTTAGGACAGGCACCGGGGAGCTGTTTTTT. Encoded protein: CSVRTGTGELFF.